A single sample is the source of the 23 T cell receptor beta chains below, sequenced in a study of cytomegalovirus exposure and HLA in healthy donors (dated by TCRdb to about 2017). Libraries were made using the immunoSEQ multiplex PCR assay. For the multiplex PCR, a mixture combining 60 forward primers for TCR Vbeta segments and 13 reverse primers for TCR Jbeta segments was used. In TCRdb, the immuneACCESS table is reduced to in-frame sequences with V and J assigned. These tables do not hold every clone; where another copy was compared, an unresolved V gene accounts for under half, and the others remain unexplained. Here the sample has about 140,000 clones; about 74% occur a single time. Over 2.5% of the sample is taken by the ten largest. Sequences were obtained from PBMCs. These receptors were taken from a man between 40 and 49 years old in good health and CMV-seronegative.

The chain's CDR3 is CATRSGGGINEQFF. The CDR3 region has the DNA TGTGCCACCCGGTCGGGGGGGGGCATTAATGAGCAGTTCTTC. The V and J genes are TRBV6-1 and TRBJ2-1; 8 nucleotides align to TRBD2. J lost 7 bases, V lost 10 bases, and 12 bases had no gene match. CDR3 length: 14 amino acids. Germline V CDR1 and CDR2: MNHNS, SASEGT.

V gene TRBV7-6 combines with J gene TRBJ2-7; 7 nucleotides agree with TRBD2. The CDR3 runs 16 residues. The germline V gene has CDR1 SGHVS and CDR2 FNYEAQ. J gave up 7 bases and V 1 base, and 13 bases lay outside the gene matches. The CDR3 bases are TGTGCCAGCAGCTTAGAAGCATCGGGGAGGGGAAGGGAGCAGTACTTC. It translates to CASSLEASGRGREQYF. Based on the CDR3 plus reference TRBV7-6 and TRBJ2-7, the full variable domain is GAGVSQSPRYKVTKRGQDVALRCDPISGHVSLYWYRQALGQGPEFLTYFNYEAQQDKSGLPNDRFSAERPEGSISTLTIQRTEQRDSAMYRCASSLEASGRGREQYFGPGTRLTVT.

The chain carries TRBV10-3 and TRBJ1-2; 7 nucleotides agree with TRBD1. CDR3 length: 16 amino acids. V was pared by 6 bases and J by 2 bases, with 12 bases of the junction left unmatched. From germline, CDR1 is ENHRY and CDR2 SYGVKD. CDR3 in amino acids: CAISITVQGTNYGYTF. CDR3 coding DNA: TGTGCCATCAGCATCACTGTACAGGGGACGAACTATGGCTACACCTTC.

J is TRBJ1-1 and V is TRBV28; D is undetermined. This CDR3 region has 13 residues. Looked up from germline, CDR1 is MDHEN and CDR2 is SYDVKM. V was pared by 2 bases and J by 5 bases, with 9 bases between. The CDR3 protein is CASSLEGGTEAFF. DNA for the CDR3: TGTGCCAGCAGTTTAGAGGGCGGGACTGAAGCTTTCTTT.

The chain has TRBV7-8 and TRBJ2-1, with 8 bases identical to TRBD1. The CDR3 runs to 15 residues. V trimming: 5 bases; J trimming: 7 bases; junction bases outside the gene matches: 10. The germline gives CDR1 SGHVS, CDR2 FQNEAQ. The CDR3 coding sequence is TGTGCCAGCAGCACAAGGGGACAGGACTTAAATGAGCAGTTCTTC. Its translation: CASSTRGQDLNEQFF.

In this sample, this clone turned up a few times. The chain links TRBV6-4 to TRBJ2-3; maybe TRBD1 (6 bases). Trimming stripped 2 bases from V and 1 base from J, with 13 bases between. This CDR3 has 16 residues. From germline, CDR1 is MRHNA and CDR2 SNTAGT. CDR3 sequence reads: CASSDGRGGGTDTQYF. The CDR3 nucleotides are TGTGCCAGCAGTGACGGCAGGGGCGGCGGCACAGATACGCAGTATTTT.

The gene calls are TRBV4-1 and TRBJ2-7; 8 nucleotides align to TRBD1. The CDR3 runs 17 residues. The V segment lost 3 bases and the J segment 6 bases; nucleotides outside the gene matches: 16. The germline gives CDR1 MGHRA, CDR2 YSYEKL. DNA for the CDR3: TGCGCCAGCAGCCAGGGCCCCGGGACAGGTCCGCTGGGCGAGCAGTACTTC. It codes for CASSQGPGTGPLGEQYF.

The rearrangement joins TRBV11-2 to TRBJ2-7, with TRBD1 matching 9 bases. CDR3 length: 13 amino acids. With V trimmed by 3 bases and J by 6 bases, 3 bases remained unmatched. Germline V lookup: CDR1 SGHAT, CDR2 FQNNGV. This CDR3 reads CASSFNRGLEQYF. Here the CDR3 DNA reads TGTGCCAGCAGCTTTAACAGGGGGCTCGAGCAGTACTTC.

The chain links TRBV5-6 to TRBJ2-2; 12 nucleotides agree with TRBD2. Germline CDR1 and CDR2: SGHDT and YYEEEE. This CDR3 comprises 16 residues. V gave up 4 bases and J gave up 6 bases; unmatched junction bases: 7. The CDR3 spells CASSRDPSGGAGELFF. The CDR3 bases are TGTGCCAGCAGCCGTGATCCTAGCGGGGGGGCCGGGGAGCTGTTTTTT.

The chain joins TRBV30 to TRBJ1-3; D remains ambiguous. CDR1 and CDR2 from the germline V gene are GTSNPN and SVGIG (reference sequence). The CDR3 totals 11 residues. V dropped 8 bases and J dropped 2 bases, with 7 bases sitting between them. The DNA for the CDR3 is TGTGCCCGGGGAACTGGAAACACCATATATTTT. Protein sequence: CARGTGNTIYF.

The rearrangement links TRBV27 to TRBJ1-5; D not certain. V was shortened by 1 base and J by 2 bases, with 9 bases between the two germline ends. Germline V gene data show CDR1 as MNHEY and CDR2 as SMNVEV (reference sequence). The CDR3 is 15 residues long. The CDR3 sequence: CASSLYGSGNQPQHF. The CDR3 coding sequence is TGTGCCAGCAGTTTATACGGTTCGGGCAATCAGCCCCAGCATTTT.

The V gene is TRBV6-1, the J gene TRBJ2-7, with 10 bases lining up with TRBD1. Per germline, CDR1 MNHNS and CDR2 SASEGT. V was pared by 4 bases and J by 3 bases, with 9 bases of the junction left unmatched. The CDR3 runs 16 residues. CDR3 region: CASSVGGTGDFYEQYF. CDR3 DNA: TGTGCCAGCAGTGTCGGCGGGACAGGGGACTTCTACGAGCAGTACTTC.

This sequence joins TRBV27 and TRBJ2-5; TRBD1 matches at 7 bases. The CDR3 length is 13 residues. From germline, CDR1 is MNHEY and CDR2 SMNVEV (reference sequence). Trimming took 10 bases from V and 4 from J; bases not matched to a gene: 9. CDR3 coding DNA: TGTGCCACTGGGACAGTAGGAGGAGAGACCCAGTACTTC. This codes for CATGTVGGETQYF.

As regards this clone: The same CDR3 arises from other DNA sequences in this sample as well. This chain connects TRBV7-9 to TRBJ2-1; 12 nucleotides match TRBD2. In germline, CDR1 is SEHNR, CDR2 FQNEAQ (reference sequence). V lost 3 bases and J lost 0; bases outside the gene matches: 9. The length of the CDR3 is 19 residues. CDR3 sequence: CASSLMVLAGGHSYNEQFF. The CDR3 region has the DNA TGTGCCAGCAGCTTGATGGTACTAGCGGGAGGCCACTCCTACAATGAGCAGTTCTTC.

The V gene is TRBV27, the J gene TRBJ2-7; 8 bases align to TRBD2. With 5 bases clipped from V and 5 bases from J, the junction kept 8 bases outside the gene matches. The CDR3 loop spans 14 amino acids. The V gene's germline CDR1 is MNHEY and CDR2 SMNVEV (reference sequence). The CDR3 coding sequence is TGTGCCAGCAGTCCCCAGCGGGAGTGGCACGAGCAGTACTTC. This encodes CASSPQREWHEQYF.

The V call is TRBV5-4, the J call TRBJ2-2, with 9 bases matching TRBD2. CDR1 is SGHNT and CDR2 is YYREEE in the germline V gene (reference sequence). The CDR3 is 15 residues long. Trimming at V came to 5 bases and at J to 5 bases, leaving 7 bases not matched to a gene. CDR3 DNA sequence: TGTGCCAGCAGACCGGGACTAGCACGAACCGGGGAGCTGTTTTTT. It translates to CASRPGLARTGELFF.

This clone was counted only a few times. The chain is built from TRBV2 and TRBJ2-1; perhaps TRBD1 as D (5 bases). Trimming cost V 8 bases and J 7 bases, with 18 bases left between them. The CDR3 is 14 amino acids. CDR1 and CDR2 (germline): SNHLY, FYNNEI. The CDR3 reads CASLDTYKGNEQFF. The CDR3 DNA reads as TGTGCCAGCCTGGACACCTATAAAGGGAATGAGCAGTTCTTC.

This rearrangement joins TRBV4-2 to TRBJ2-7; no definite D call. The germline V gene encodes CDR1 LGHNA and CDR2 YNFKEQ. The V gene lost 4 bases and the J gene lost 4 bases, with 11 bases spanning the gap. The CDR3 length is 13 residues. CDR3 residues: CASSPELKYEQYF. DNA for the CDR3: TGTGCCAGCAGCCCCGAACTGAAGTACGAGCAGTACTTC.

The CDR3 is CASSLRRGSPYGYTF. CDR3 coding DNA: TGCGCCAGCAGCTTGCGACGGGGATCTCCCTATGGCTACACCTTC. The V call is TRBV5-1, the J call TRBJ1-2; D not resolved. CDR3 size: 15 residues. The germline CDR1 and CDR2 sequences are SGHRS and YFSETQ. V was pared by 1 base and J by 4 bases, with 14 bases between.

This clone was seen a handful of times. The rearrangement uses TRBV7-3 and TRBJ2-2; 7 positions match TRBD1. J was trimmed by 0 bases and V by 4 bases; bases with no gene match: 8. CDR3 length equals 17 residues. In germline, CDR1 is SGHTA, CDR2 FQGTGA. In DNA, the CDR3 is TGTGCCAGCAGCTCGGCTACAGGGGCCACGAACACCGGGGAGCTGTTTTTT. Its protein is CASSSATGATNTGELFF.

The rearrangement links TRBV13 to TRBJ1-2, with TRBD1 matching over 8 bases. The CDR3 runs to 13 residues. V was clipped by 5 bases and J by 8 bases; unmatched bases: 7. CDR1 is PRHDT and CDR2 is FYEKMQ in the germline V gene (reference sequence). CDR3 amino acids: CASSPDRGTGYTF. The CDR3 coding sequence is TGTGCCAGCAGCCCCGACAGGGGTACGGGCTACACCTTC. The full variable domain, rest sourced from reference TRBV13 and TRBJ1-2, is AAGVIQSPRHLIKEKRETATLKCYPIPRHDTVYWYQQGPGQDPQFLISFYEKMQSDKGSIPDRFSAQQFSDYHSELNMSSLELGDSALYFCASSPDRGTGYTFGSGTRLTVV.

In this sample, this clone turned up a few times. The chain uses TRBV7-6 and TRBJ2-3, with TRBD2 matching over 7 bases. Looked up from germline, CDR1 is SGHVS and CDR2 is FNYEAQ. The CDR3 consists of 13 residues. V gave up 5 bases and J gave up 3 bases; unmatched junction bases: 2. DNA for the CDR3: TGTGCCAGCAGCGCGGGGGTTACAGATACGCAGTATTTT. This encodes CASSAGVTDTQYF.

The V gene is TRBV7-8, the J gene TRBJ1-1; 9 nucleotides line up with TRBD1. Germline-derived CDR1 and CDR2 are SGHVS and FQNEAQ. V was pared by 5 bases and J by 7 bases, with 11 bases of the junction left unmatched. The CDR3 sequence is 15 residues long. The CDR3 here is CASSPHHRGRSEAFF. DNA of the CDR3: TGTGCCAGCAGCCCTCACCACAGGGGGCGAAGTGAAGCTTTCTTT. The full variable domain, its missing parts supplied by reference TRBV7-8 and TRBJ1-1, is GAGVSQSPRYKVAKRGQDVALRCDPISGHVSLFWYQQALGQGPEFLTYFQNEAQLDKSGLPSDRFFAERPEGSVSTLKIQRTQQEDSAVYLCASSPHHRGRSEAFFGQGTRLTVV.